This passage covers 11 T cell receptor beta chains from one sample sequenced in a study of blood T cell repertoires in COVID-19. Sequencing was performed with immunoSEQ multiplex PCR; in TCRdb, only in-frame clones are kept and a portion is missing. The table lists about 260,000 clones, 91% of them singletons, with about 2.5% in the top ten. Specimen: peripheral blood. The receptors were sampled from a person aged 18 to 35 with COVID-19, enrolled during active disease.

The chain carries TRBV20-1 and TRBJ1-2; 9 bases agree with TRBD1. Germline V gene data show CDR1 as DFQATT and CDR2 as SNEGSKA (reference sequence). The CDR3 runs to 17 residues. The V and J ends lost 3 bases and 1 base, in that order; junction bases with no gene match: 12. The CDR3 loop is CSASTTPGQGFNYGYTF. In DNA form, the CDR3 reads TGCAGTGCTAGTACGACTCCGGGACAGGGCTTTAACTATGGCTACACCTTC.

The chain has TRBV5-8 and TRBJ2-1, with a weak D call TRBD1 (6 bases). V was trimmed by 0 bases and J by 1 base, leaving 8 bases between them. The CDR3 covers 15 residues. CDR1 and CDR2 (germline): SGHTS, YDEGEE. The CDR3 loop is CASSLGTGSYNEQFF. The CDR3 DNA follows: TGTGCCAGCAGCTTGGGAACAGGGTCCTACAATGAGCAGTTCTTC. The full variable domain, rest sourced from reference TRBV5-8 and TRBJ2-1, is EAGVTQSPTHLIKTRGQQATLRCSPISGHTSVYWYQQALGLGLQFLLWYDEGEERNRGNFPPRFSGRQFPNYSSELNVNALELEDSALYLCASSLGTGSYNEQFFGPGTRLTVL.

V usage is TRBV18 and J usage is TRBJ2-7; weak D call: TRBD1 (6 bases). Looked up from germline, CDR1 is KGHSH and CDR2 is LQKENI. This CDR3 contains 15 residues. The germline V and J ends were trimmed by 6 bases and 2 bases, with 17 bases remaining between them. The DNA for the CDR3 is TGTGCCAGCTCGGACTCCGGGACACCTACCTACGAGCAGTACTTC. Translated: CASSDSGTPTYEQYF. Looking up the rest from reference TRBV18 and TRBJ2-7 gives the full variable domain: NAGVMQNPRHLVRRRGQEARLRCSPMKGHSHVYWYRQLPEEGLKFMVYLQKENIIDESGMPKERFSAEFPKEGPSILRIQQVVRGDSAAYFCASSDSGTPTYEQYFGPGTRLTVT.

The CDR3 bases are TGTGCCAGTAGCCCCGGACAGGGCGACTATGGCTACACCTTC. It is translated as CASSPGQGDYGYTF. The rearrangement links TRBV19 to TRBJ1-2; 8 nucleotides align to TRBD1. Losses at the gene ends were 6 bases for V and 3 bases for J; bases not matched to a gene: 6. From germline, CDR1 is LNHDA and CDR2 SQIVND (reference sequence). CDR3 length: 14 amino acids.

J is TRBJ1-1 and V is TRBV25-1; no firm D call. The CDR3 spans 15 residues. The V and J ends lost 3 bases and 1 base respectively, with 12 bases between them. Germline CDR1 and CDR2: MGHDK and SYGVNS. This CDR3 is CASSEVIVGNTEAFF. CDR3 nucleotide sequence: TGTGCCAGCAGTGAGGTGATTGTCGGGAACACTGAAGCTTTCTTT.

The chain employs TRBV3-1 (or the pseudogene TRBV3-2) and TRBJ2-7, with D possibly matching TRBD1 (5 bases). The CDR3 extends over 15 amino acids. With 0 bases removed from V and 3 bases from J, the gap between germline ends came to 12 bases. Germline values: CDR1 LGHDT, CDR2 YNNKEL (reference sequence). DNA for the CDR3: TGTGCCAGCAGCCAAGATACCCAGGGTAGCTACGAGCAGTACTTC. Translating gives CASSQDTQGSYEQYF.

CDR3 DNA sequence: TGTGCCAGCAGCCAAGAAGCGGGAGGGCCAGATACGCAGTATTTT. Amino acids: CASSQEAGGPDTQYF. The rearrangement uses TRBV4-2 and TRBJ2-3, with 10 bases lining up with TRBD2. J was trimmed by 4 bases and V by 0 bases; bases with no gene match: 1. The CDR3 has 15 amino acids. Germline V CDR1 and CDR2: LGHNA, YNFKEQ.

J is TRBJ2-2 and V is TRBV5-1; tentative D call: TRBD2 (6 bases). Germline-derived CDR1 and CDR2 are SGHRS and YFSETQ. The CDR3 length is 20 residues. The V gene lost 0 bases and the J gene lost 3 bases, with 24 bases spanning the gap. The CDR3 loop is CASSLDLGRVWRRDTGELFF. The CDR3 DNA follows: TGCGCCAGCAGCTTGGACCTGGGGCGAGTGTGGCGGAGGGACACCGGGGAGCTGTTTTTT. The full variable domain, with the rest looked up from reference TRBV5-1 and TRBJ2-2, is KAGVTQTPRYLIKTRGQQVTLSCSPISGHRSVSWYQQTPGQGLQFLFEYFSETQRNKGNFPGRFSGRQFSNSRSEMNVSTLELGDSALYLCASSLDLGRVWRRDTGELFFGEGSRLTVL.

The V gene is TRBV4-2, the J gene TRBJ2-5, with a tentative D call TRBD2 (6 bases). This CDR3 has 15 residues. The ends were cut back, 3 bases at V and 1 base at J, with 12 bases in the middle. Germline CDR1 LGHNA, CDR2 YNFKEQ. The CDR3 bases are TGTGCCAGCAGCCAGGAGACTAGAGGCCAAGAGACCCAGTACTTC. It specifies CASSQETRGQETQYF.

The chain uses TRBV12-3 or TRBV12-4 and TRBJ2-2; possible D gene TRBD2, 5 bases. V dropped 8 bases and J dropped 7 bases, with 5 bases sitting between them. The CDR3 contains 10 residues. The CDR3 coding sequence is TGTGCCAGCCGGGGCGGGGAGCTGTTTTTT. It is translated as CASRGGELFF.

The genes are TRBV6-6 and TRBJ1-4; no definite D call. The CDR3 totals 16 residues. V was pared by 4 bases and J by 3 bases, with 15 bases between. The germline CDR1 and CDR2 sequences are MNHNY and SVGAGI (reference sequence). In DNA form, the CDR3 reads TGTGCCAGCAGTTCCATCATCCGGGTGGCTAATGAAAAACTGTTTTTT. Its translation: CASSSIIRVANEKLFF.